This T cell receptor beta chain appears in the sequencing data of a study of cytomegalovirus exposure and HLA in healthy donors. PCR was performed using 60 Vbeta and 13 Jbeta primers. The data were produced by immunoSEQ multiplex PCR, yet TCRdb's version contains in-frame clones alone and is incomplete. This sample yields over 65,000 clones, of which less than 85% are seen a single time; around an eighth belongs to the top ten. CDR3 size: 18 residues. Germline loops: CDR1 SSHAT, CDR2 FNYEAQ (reference sequence). Regarding this clone: Its specificity is unknown. At one of its ends the junction is not consistent with the germline gene, which may arise from a read error.

Study-level results: The study carried out a later analysis of TCR beta sequences. It associated 16,951 of them with specific HLA alleles at a false discovery rate of 0.05. It was 150 to 200 TCR beta chains that were listed as cytomegalovirus-associated. There were reportedly fewer N-insertions in an Asian-associated ancestry cluster than the approximately 640-donor mean, in a later analysis. Analyses of presence/absence relied on an assumption of roughly uniform sequencing depth across donors.

This chain links TRBV7-7 with TRBJ2-1, with 8 bases lining up with TRBD2. Sequences were obtained from PBMCs. The TCR was taken from a human donor in good health. The CDR3 region is CASSLNGGGTSSYNEQFF. For the CDR3, the DNA is TGTGCTAGCAGCTTAAACGGCGGGGGGACGAGCTCCTACAATGAGCAGTTCTTC.